This T cell receptor (beta chain) appears in the sequencing data of a study of regulatory T cells in long-lasting Graves disease. Time point: persistent/refractory GD, antithyroid drugs over 5 years with positive TRAb. PBMC RNA was the source of the TCR library. TCR beta libraries were built with iRepertoire HTBI primers and Arm-PCR of CDR3 regions. TCRdb fed the multiplex PCR reads into MiXCR, producing one record per CDR3 protein. The sample consists of roughly 450,000 distinct CDR3 sequences, 22% of them appearing once. Trimming at V came to 5 bases and at J to 2 bases, leaving 7 bases not matched to a gene. In germline, CDR1 is DFQATT, CDR2 SNEGSKA (reference sequence). The CDR3 runs to 15 residues. Regarding the study as a whole: Preferential use of TRBV28, TRBJ1-2 and TRBJ2-5 was seen in persistent disease.

About this clonotype: Its cognate antigen is unknown.

The input for sequencing was peripheral blood mononuclear cells (PBMCs), taken when the disease was refractory, from a patient treated with antithyroid drugs. The source of this sequence is a female donor with Graves disease. The genes are TRBV20-1 and TRBJ1-3, with TRBD1 matching 9 bases. In DNA form, the CDR3 reads TGCAGTGCTGGGCGGACAGGGGTGCCTGGAAACACCATATATTTT. This gives the protein CSAGRTGVPGNTIYF.